The 17 T cell receptor beta chains reported below all come from one sample, sequenced in a study of T cell repertoires in cytomegalovirus infection. TCRdb itself ran the reads through MiXCR, one entry per CDR3 protein. The sample comprises fewer than 300,000 distinct CDR3 sequences, more than 20% of which are singletons, and 11% to 15% rests with the top ten. The sequencing input was PBMCs. The receptors here all came from a human donor in good health (CMV status not recorded). Some clones in this sample may be carry-over from other donors' samples.

The chain employs TRBV20-1 and TRBJ2-5; possibly TRBD1 or TRBD2 for D (5 bases each). The CDR3 is 12 residues long. Germline V gives CDR1 DFQATT, CDR2 SNEGSKA (reference sequence). Trimming left V 3 bases short and J 1 base short, with 6 bases between. The CDR3 spells CSARRGQETQYF. The DNA of the CDR3 is TGCAGTGCTAGGAGGGGCCAAGAGACCCAGTACTTC.

This clonotype was seen at least ten times. This chain links TRBV7-2 with TRBJ2-7; D call uncertain. V was cut by 5 bases and J by 0 bases, with 8 bases left in between. Germline lookup yields CDR1 SGHTA and CDR2 FQGNSA. CDR3 length: 13 residues. The CDR3 reads CASSRKSSYEQYF. The CDR3, as DNA: TGTGCCAGCAGCAGGAAAAGCTCCTACGAGCAGTACTTC.

The V gene is TRBV7-2, the J gene TRBJ2-5; TRBD2 aligns across 11 bases. CDR1 is SGHTA and CDR2 is FQGNSA in the germline V gene. The J segment lost 4 bases and the V segment lost 5 bases, leaving 6 bases of the junction unmatched. There are 15 residues in the CDR3. This CDR3 is CASSVTSGSTETQYF. CDR3 nucleotides: TGTGCCAGCAGCGTTACTAGCGGGAGTACAGAGACCCAGTACTTC.

Turning to this clonotype: One end of the junction varies from germline; a read error may be responsible. This chain links TRBV2 with TRBJ2-1; the match to TRBD2 covers 11 bases. Looked up from germline, CDR1 is SNHLY and CDR2 is FYNNEI. The length of the CDR3 is 15 residues. The CDR3 DNA reads TGTGCCAGTGAATCTCCGGGACTAGCGGTCAATGAGCGGTTCTTC. The encoded protein is CASESPGLAVNERFF.

This clonotype was seen a handful of times. V is TRBV6-2 or TRBV6-3 and J is TRBJ2-1; 7 bases map to TRBD2. Looked up from germline, CDR1 is MNHEY and CDR2 is SVGEGT. V gave up 4 bases and J gave up 2 bases; unmatched junction bases: 5. This CDR3 region has 15 residues. The CDR3 nucleotides read TGTGCCAGCAGTTTCAGCGGGGTCGCCTACAATGAGCAGTTCTTC. Translated, it gives CASSFSGVAYNEQFF.

This clonotype occurred a few times. CDR3 residues: CASRKPQAVDEQFF. In nucleotides, the CDR3 is TGTGCCAGCAGGAAGCCCCAAGCGGTCGATGAGCAGTTCTTC. The chain has TRBV2 and TRBJ2-1, with D possibly being TRBD2 (5 bases). With 6 bases removed from V and 8 bases from J, the gap between germline ends came to 17 bases. This CDR3 contains 14 residues. The germline V gene has CDR1 SNHLY and CDR2 FYNNEI.

In this sample, this clonotype turned up many times. The J gene is TRBJ1-2, the V gene TRBV7-9; TRBD1 agrees at 7 bases. The trim removed 0 bases at V and 7 bases at J, leaving 8 bases unmatched. CDR1 is SEHNR and CDR2 is FQNEAQ in the germline V gene (reference sequence). CDR3 size: 15 residues. The chain's CDR3 is CASSLALGTDFGYTF. The CDR3 DNA sequence: TGTGCCAGCAGCTTAGCGCTCGGGACAGACTTTGGCTACACCTTC.

The chain joins TRBV11-2 to TRBJ2-2; D remains ambiguous. The CDR3 covers 15 residues. V dropped 5 bases and J dropped 5 bases, with 15 bases sitting between them. Germline assignment: CDR1 SGHAT and CDR2 FQNNGV. The DNA for the CDR3 is TGTGCCAGCAGCCACTTATTGGCAGGAACCGGGGAGCTGTTTTTT. Protein sequence: CASSHLLAGTGELFF.

At least ten counts were recorded for this clonotype. The chain employs TRBV7-2 and TRBJ2-7, with D tentatively TRBD2 (6 bases). The CDR3 loop spans 13 amino acids. The V gene's germline CDR1 is SGHTA and CDR2 FQGNSA. V lost 5 bases and J lost 2, with 10 bases in between. CDR3 in DNA: TGTGCCAGCAGCCTCGGGAGACCCTACGAGCAGTACTTC. Translated: CASSLGRPYEQYF.

The sample holds many counts of this clonotype. This chain links TRBV7-2 with TRBJ2-1, with 15 bases aligning to TRBD2. CDR1 and CDR2 from the germline V gene are SGHTA and FQGNSA. V gave up 2 bases and J gave up 1 base; unmatched junction bases: 6. The CDR3 runs to 19 residues. The CDR3 reads CASSLKGLAGGISYNEQFF. The CDR3 DNA sequence: TGTGCCAGCAGCTTAAAGGGACTAGCGGGAGGAATATCCTACAATGAGCAGTTCTTC.

In its sample, this clonotype was seen a few times. The rearrangement uses TRBV10-3 and TRBJ2-3; TRBD1 might be the D (5 bases). V dropped 3 bases and J dropped 6 bases, with 13 bases sitting between them. The germline CDR1 and CDR2 sequences are ENHRY and SYGVKD. The CDR3 runs to 14 residues. CDR3 coding DNA: TGTGCCATCAGTGACAGTAGGGGTAAGGATACGCAGTATTTT. As protein: CAISDSRGKDTQYF.

Comment on this clonotype: This may stem from a read error, because a much larger clone lies one nucleotide away. The chain carries TRBV12-3 or TRBV12-4 and TRBJ1-5, with D unresolved. This CDR3 comprises 13 residues. V was shortened by 3 bases and J by 5 bases, with 8 bases between the two germline ends. This CDR3 is CASSFNDDQPQHF. DNA for the CDR3: TGTGCCAGCAGTTTCAATGACGATCAGCCCCAGCATTTT.

This clonotype was detected only a few times. This sequence joins TRBV7-8 and TRBJ2-3; 7 positions agree with TRBD2. The CDR3 contains 13 residues. Germline V gene sequence: CDR1 SGHVS, CDR2 FQNEAQ. The CDR3 reads CAALARGSDTQYF. CDR3 coding DNA: TGTGCAGCCCTCGCGCGGGGGTCAGATACGCAGTATTTT. The whole variable domain, filled in from reference TRBV7-8 and TRBJ2-3, reads GAGVSQSPRYKVAKRGQDVALRCDPISGHVSLFWYQQALGQGPEFLTYFQNEAQLDKSGLPSDRFFAERPEGSVSTLKIQRTQQEDSAVYLCAALARGSDTQYFGPGTRLTVL.

DNA for the CDR3: TGCAGTGCTAGAGAGGCGAGCGAGACCCAGTACTTC. It yields the protein CSAREASETQYF. The chain links TRBV20-1 to TRBJ2-5; D call uncertain. V dropped 0 bases and J dropped 5 bases, with 7 bases sitting between them. The CDR3 runs 12 residues. Germline V CDR1 and CDR2: DFQATT, SNEGSKA (reference sequence).

This clonotype was recorded a few times. V gene TRBV11-2 combines with J gene TRBJ2-6; 9 positions agree with TRBD1. From germline, CDR1 is SGHAT and CDR2 FQNNGV. This CDR3 spans 18 amino acids. With V trimmed by 5 bases and J by 0 bases, 8 bases remained unmatched. In DNA, the CDR3 is TGTGCCAGCAGCAAACAGGGGGCGTTGGTCTCTGGGGCCAACGTCCTGACTTTC. Residues: CASSKQGALVSGANVLTF.

The chain is built from TRBV10-3 and TRBJ2-3; possible D gene TRBD2, 5 bases. Germline V lookup: CDR1 ENHRY, CDR2 SYGVKD. The CDR3 sequence is 13 residues long. In DNA form, the CDR3 reads TGTGCTACCGGTGGAGCGGGCACAGATACGCAGTATTTT. It translates to CATGGAGTDTQYF.

This clonotype was counted a few times. The chain combines TRBV7-9 with TRBJ2-5; a possible D gene is TRBD2 (6 bases). CDR3 length equals 15 residues. Trimming took 3 bases from V and 3 from J, leaving 14 bases between them. Germline assignment: CDR1 SEHNR and CDR2 FQNEAQ (reference sequence). CDR3 loop: CASSFGGAGKETQYF. For the CDR3, the DNA is TGTGCCAGCAGCTTTGGCGGGGCGGGGAAAGAGACCCAGTACTTC.